This TCR beta chain stems from a study of T-cell memory formation after mild COVID-19. As for the study in general: For the most part, TCR clusters were specific to one donor. Study results and limitations: Mostly located in CM and EM were contracting CD4+ clones, with contracting CD8+ clones located in EMRA.

The CDR3 consists of 14 residues. V lost 5 bases, J lost 1 base, and 5 bases stayed unmatched. Germline values: CDR1 LNHDA, CDR2 SQIVND (reference sequence). This clonotype was seen repeatedly, ten times or more. Its antigen is unknown. TCRdb passed the 5' RACE reads through MiXCR, listing each CDR3 protein once. Of over 400,000 distinct CDR3 sequences listed, under 25% are singletons. The chain links TRBV19 to TRBJ2-7; 7 nucleotides match TRBD2. Sequenced sample: PBMCs or a T cell subset sorted from them (not recorded which). The sequence was collected from an adult woman who had mild COVID-19 (a few samples of this study predate the infection). Cell type and time point are not known. This chain's CDR3 is CASSPSGTSYEQYF. As DNA, the CDR3 is TGTGCCAGTAGTCCTAGCGGAACTTCCTACGAGCAGTACTTC.